The sequence of this TCR beta chain was determined in a study of cytomegalovirus exposure and HLA in healthy donors. Note on this clone: Its antigen is unknown.

Germline V gene lookup returns CDR1 SNHLY and CDR2 FYNNEI. The CDR3 has 14 residues. With 6 bases removed from V and 0 bases from J, the gap between germline ends came to 9 bases. In the PCR, 60 Vbeta and 13 Jbeta primers were used. Only in-frame clones appear in the TCRdb table, and some are missing; sequencing was by immunoSEQ multiplex PCR. The sample consists of around 140,000 clones, 75% of them appearing once. Broader study findings: In a later analysis, HLA-C alleles had the fewest associated TCRs, DRB1 alleles the most. In an earlier analysis, productive rearrangement rates for most beta V segments clustered near 90% or 30%.

The clonotype originates from a man aged 30 to 45 in good health and CMV-seronegative. The J gene is TRBJ1-5, the V gene TRBV2; a possible D gene is TRBD1 (5 bases). What was sequenced was PBMCs. The CDR3 sequence is CASSRQLSNQPQHF. The CDR3 region has the DNA TGTGCCAGCAGCAGACAGCTTAGCAATCAGCCCCAGCATTTT. The whole variable domain, filled in from reference TRBV2 and TRBJ1-5, reads EPEVTQTPSHQVTQMGQEVILRCVPISNHLYFYWYRQILGQKVEFLVSFYNNEISEKSEIFDDQFSVERPDGSNFTLKIRSTKLEDSAMYFCASSRQLSNQPQHFGDGTRLSIL.